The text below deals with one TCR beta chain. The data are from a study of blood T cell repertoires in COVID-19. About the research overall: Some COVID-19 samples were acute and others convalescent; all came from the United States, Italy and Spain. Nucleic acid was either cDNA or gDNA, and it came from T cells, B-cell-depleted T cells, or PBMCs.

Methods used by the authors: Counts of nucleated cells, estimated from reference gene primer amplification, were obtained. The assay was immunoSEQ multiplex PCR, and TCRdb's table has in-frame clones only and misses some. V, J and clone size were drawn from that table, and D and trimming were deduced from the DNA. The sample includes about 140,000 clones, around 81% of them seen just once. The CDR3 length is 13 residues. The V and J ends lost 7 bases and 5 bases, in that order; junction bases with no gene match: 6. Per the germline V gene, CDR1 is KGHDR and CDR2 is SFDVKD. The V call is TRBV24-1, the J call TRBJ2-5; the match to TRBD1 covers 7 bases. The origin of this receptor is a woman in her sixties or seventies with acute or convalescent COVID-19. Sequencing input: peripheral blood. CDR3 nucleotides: TGTGCCACCAGCCTGACAGGGTTCGAGACCCAGTACTTC. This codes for CATSLTGFETQYF.